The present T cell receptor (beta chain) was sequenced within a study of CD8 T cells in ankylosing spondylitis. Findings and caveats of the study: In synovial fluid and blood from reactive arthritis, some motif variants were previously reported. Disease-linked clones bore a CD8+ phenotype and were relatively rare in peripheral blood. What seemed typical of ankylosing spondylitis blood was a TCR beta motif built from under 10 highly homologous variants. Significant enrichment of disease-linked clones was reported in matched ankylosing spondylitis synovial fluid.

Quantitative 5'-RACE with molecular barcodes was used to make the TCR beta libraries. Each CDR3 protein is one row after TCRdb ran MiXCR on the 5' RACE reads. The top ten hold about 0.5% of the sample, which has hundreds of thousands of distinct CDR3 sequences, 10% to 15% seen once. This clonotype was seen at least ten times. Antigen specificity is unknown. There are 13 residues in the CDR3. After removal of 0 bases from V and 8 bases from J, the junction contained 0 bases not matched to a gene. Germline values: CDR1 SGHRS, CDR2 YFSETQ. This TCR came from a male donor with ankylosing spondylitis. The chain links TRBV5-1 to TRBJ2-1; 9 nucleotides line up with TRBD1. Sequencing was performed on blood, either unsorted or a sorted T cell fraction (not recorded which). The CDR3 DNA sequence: TGCGCCAGCAGCTTGGGGACAGGGGATGAGCAGTTCTTC. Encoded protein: CASSLGTGDEQFF.